This note documents a single T cell receptor (beta chain) sequence. This clonotype was counted many times. Its antigen remains unidentified. No much larger clone is present one base from it, and per-base qualities are unavailable. The receptor library was made with multiplex PCR. This sample was sequenced with an Illumina HiSeq 4000. To build TCR beta libraries, CDR3 regions were amplified by Arm-PCR using iRepertoire HTBI primers. Before sequencing, the PCR products underwent gel purification. As for the authors' bioinformatics: Across samples, 62 TRBV and around 15 TRBJ segments were identified and used for gene usage analysis of CDR3 amino acid clonotypes. COPE and FqMerger were used to merge filtered high-quality paired reads into contigs. BLAST was used to align contigs to IMGT TRBV, TRBD and TRBJ reference genes, with CDR3 defined following IMGT. Highly expanded clones were defined as clonotypes with a frequency above 0.1%. Shannon entropy served as the measure of repertoire diversity, while the Gini coefficient captured V-J evenness. A clonotype was considered public if more than one individual shared it. TCRdb handled the public reads itself, with Q25 trimming in fastp and clone calling in MiXCR, and kept productive beta chains. Entries are consolidated by CDR3 protein sequence, retaining the most common genes and DNA. TCRdb assigned the V and J calls; the authors' analysis was not used. The sample yields about 470,000 distinct CDR3 sequences; less than 25% were counted once. The top ten hold 6.5% to 8% of the sample.

This specimen's time point label, interpreted: persistent/refractory GD, antithyroid drugs over 5 years with positive TRAb. For both TCR sequencing and RNA sequencing, RNA was extracted from PBMCs in TRIzol. Graves' disease was diagnosed according to American Thyroid Association guidelines. Patients were recruited from an endocrinology department in Xi'an, China. Each patient gave approximately 9.7 milliliters of peripheral blood, collected in an EDTA anticoagulant tube. PBMCs were isolated by Ficoll Paque Plus density gradient separation without further T cell sorting. An Agilent 2100 Bioanalyzer and agarose gel were used to assess RNA quality, and a NanoDrop 2000 was used to measure RNA concentration. The sample comes from a study of regulatory T cells in long-lasting Graves disease (dated by TCRdb to the early 2020s). Regarding the study in general: Persistent Graves' disease meant more than 5 years of antithyroid drug treatment with TSH receptor autoantibodies that stayed positive. TCR sequencing covered about 13 persistent and some 20 newly diagnosed Graves' disease patients, some 33 samples in total. Persistent Graves' disease patients were compared with newly diagnosed Graves' disease patients by peripheral blood TCR sequencing and RNA sequencing. Antithyroid drugs had been taken for about 10.3 years on average by persistent Graves' disease patients in the clinical cohort. The study took place in China and was registered as a clinical trial. Summary of the overall study and its limitations: Because the primary lesion, thyroid tissue, could not be accessed, the study looked at peripheral blood alone. Persistent patients shared more public clonotypes among themselves (2,741) than newly diagnosed patients did (about 1,000). The authors noted that the small sample size was a limitation that may lower accuracy. Sequencing and analysis were restricted to the TCR beta chain. Compared with newly diagnosed patients, patients with persistent Graves' disease had lower TCR Shannon entropy and fewer highly expanded clones, which suggests clonal expansion.

This receptor was identified in a female donor with Graves disease. The starting material was peripheral blood mononuclear cells (PBMCs), obtained when the disease was refractory, from a patient treated with antithyroid drugs.

CDR3 sequence: CSVEFRDGNYGYTF. The DNA is as follows: TGCAGCGTTGAGTTCCGGGACGGAAACTATGGCTACACCTTC. The chain joins TRBV29-1 to TRBJ1-2; the D gene is perhaps TRBD1, from 5 matching bases. From cysteine to phenylalanine, the CDR3 is 14 amino acids long. Only the CDR3 region is kept as DNA, spanning 42 bases read in frame from base 1. CDR1 SQVTM and CDR2 ANQGSEA are derived from the germline V gene. Cut back by 3 bases and 2 bases, the V and J ends lie 13 bases apart.